This T cell receptor (beta chain) was documented in a study of T cell responses to AZD1222 COVID-19 vaccine. This CDR3 is built from 15 residues. CDR1 and CDR2 (germline): SGHAT, FQNNGV. With V trimmed by 5 bases and J by 2 bases, 7 bases remained unmatched. This clone was seen only once. The antigen remains undetermined. TCRdb's copy holds only in-frame clones and misses some; the assay was immunoSEQ multiplex PCR. The sample carries about 200,000 clones, 90% to 95% recorded once. General observations from the study: Reportedly, nearly half the spike-specific TCRs target unmutated variant regions. Mostly white British, mostly female donors; authors suggested clonal diversity may be underestimated. At 160-218 and 743-854, vaccine-associated CD4 TCRs were dominant, and they spanned spike.

This TCR derives from an adult who received the MenACWY meningococcal vaccine as a control. This sequence joins TRBV11-2 and TRBJ2-7; 9 bases are a match to TRBD2. Sample: peripheral blood, taken 28 days after the second dose of the MenACWY control vaccine. CDR3 loop: CASSLGAGGAYEQYF. DNA of the CDR3: TGTGCCAGCAGCCTAGGGGCGGGAGGGGCCTACGAGCAGTACTTC.